The 12 T cell receptor beta chains below all came from one sample that was sequenced in a study of shared clonotypes between healthy human individuals. The naive CD8 subset, CD45RO-negative cells positively selected for CCR7, excluded terminally differentiated effector memory CD45RA+ cells. Assay used: immunoSEQ multiplex PCR; TCRdb lists only in-frame clones, some missing. The table records 1.5 million to 2.5 million clones, about 95% of them present only once. The sequenced material came from naive CD8+ T cells sorted from blood. These TCRs come from a man aged 18 to 29 in good health.

The rearrangement uses TRBV6-5 and TRBJ2-2, with 7 bases that match TRBD2. The CDR3 totals 15 residues. Trimming took 6 bases from V and 3 from J; bases not matched to a gene: 7. Germline CDR1 and CDR2: MNHEY and SVGAGI. The CDR3, as DNA: TGTGCCAGCAGCACCAGGAGCGGGGACACCGGGGAGCTGTTTTTT. Its protein is CASSTRSGDTGELFF.

CDR3 DNA sequence: TGTGCCAGCAGTGAAATTTTAGGACCGCTCTACGAGCAGTACTTC. This encodes CASSEILGPLYEQYF. The chain carries TRBV2 and TRBJ2-7; no definite D call. The V gene's germline CDR1 is SNHLY and CDR2 FYNNEI. Trimming stripped 2 bases from V and 3 bases from J, with 14 bases between. The CDR3 totals 15 residues.

The chain combines TRBV27 with TRBJ1-4; D remains unclear. V was clipped by 4 bases and J by 7 bases, with 19 bases between them. Germline CDR1 and CDR2: MNHEY and SMNVEV (reference sequence). The CDR3 is 16 amino acids. The CDR3 sequence is CASSSHLSGEVEKLFF. The CDR3, as DNA: TGTGCCAGCAGTTCCCACCTTTCCGGTGAGGTTGAAAAACTGTTTTTT.

The chain has TRBV19 and TRBJ1-2, with D tentatively TRBD1 (6 bases). This CDR3 contains 15 residues. The germline CDR1 and CDR2 sequences are LNHDA and SQIVND (reference sequence). V dropped 3 bases and J dropped 3 bases, with 14 bases sitting between them. The CDR3 nucleotides are TGTGCCAGTAGTATTGTCCTGGACAGCTACTATGGCTACACCTTC. Translated, it gives CASSIVLDSYYGYTF.

Regarding this clone: This sequence may be a read error, since a much larger clone differs from it by one base. The chain joins TRBV13 to TRBJ1-1; TRBD1 might be the D (5 bases). The CDR3 length is 14 residues. Between the trimmed V and J ends, which lost 1 base and 0 bases, there was a span of 6 bases. Germline V gives CDR1 PRHDT, CDR2 FYEKMQ (reference sequence). This chain's CDR3 is CASSLEGLNTEAFF. CDR3 coding DNA: TGTGCCAGCAGCTTAGAGGGGCTGAACACTGAAGCTTTCTTT.

The V gene is TRBV7-6, the J gene TRBJ1-1; the D gene is possibly TRBD1 (5 bases). V lost 4 bases and J 0 bases, leaving 9 bases between the germline ends. The germline CDR1 and CDR2 sequences are SGHVS and FNYEAQ. CDR3 length equals 14 residues. CDR3 amino acids: CASSSGGMNTEAFF. The CDR3 nucleotides are TGTGCCAGCAGCTCGGGGGGTATGAACACTGAAGCTTTCTTT.

The rearrangement links TRBV18 to TRBJ1-4, with TRBD1 as a possible D gene (5 bases). V shed 0 bases and J shed 4 bases, with 12 bases lying between them. From germline, CDR1 is KGHSH and CDR2 LQKENI. The CDR3 has 16 amino acids. CDR3 nucleotide sequence: TGTGCCAGCTCACCACCGGAGGGACCGATTAATGAAAAACTGTTTTTT. This translates into CASSPPEGPINEKLFF.

The rearrangement joins TRBV7-6 to TRBJ2-5; D perhaps matches TRBD2 (5 bases). V dropped 8 bases and J dropped 4 bases, with 14 bases sitting between them. There are 13 residues in the CDR3. Germline values: CDR1 SGHVS, CDR2 FNYEAQ. Here the CDR3 reads CASGERLRETQYF. The CDR3 region has the DNA TGTGCCAGCGGGGAGAGGCTCCGAGAGACCCAGTACTTC.

Points on this clone: The sample holds other DNA sequences that translate to the same CDR3. The V and J genes are TRBV29-1 and TRBJ1-2; D gene uncertain. The germline V gene encodes CDR1 SQVTM and CDR2 ANQGSEA. The CDR3 is 11 residues long. V dropped 1 base and J dropped 6 bases, with 6 bases sitting between them. The DNA for the CDR3 is TGCAGCGTTGAAGCCCCTCATGGCTACACCTTC. Translating gives CSVEAPHGYTF.

V is TRBV27 and J is TRBJ2-7; 7 nucleotides agree with TRBD1. CDR3 length: 14 amino acids. Looked up from germline, CDR1 is MNHEY and CDR2 is SMNVEV (reference sequence). V lost 4 bases to trimming and J lost 0 bases; unmatched junction nucleotides: 3. The DNA for the CDR3 is TGTGCCAGCAGTTGGACAGGACCCTCCTACGAGCAGTACTTC. This translates into CASSWTGPSYEQYF.

V gene TRBV7-9 combines with J gene TRBJ2-7, with D possibly being TRBD2 (5 bases). The CDR3 extends over 13 amino acids. The V and J ends lost 4 bases and 5 bases respectively, with 12 bases between them. Per the germline V gene, CDR1 is SEHNR and CDR2 is FQNEAQ (reference sequence). The CDR3 loop reads CASSSAGENEQYF. The DNA for the CDR3 is TGTGCCAGCAGCTCGGCCGGGGAAAACGAGCAGTACTTC.

The chain carries TRBV7-9 and TRBJ2-3; no clear D gene. The CDR3 spans 15 residues. Germline CDR1 is SEHNR and CDR2 is FQNEAQ (reference sequence). Between the trimmed V and J ends, which lost 4 bases and 4 bases, there was a span of 15 bases. The DNA for the CDR3 is TGTGCCAGCAGCTCCACCCGACTTGGAGCAGATACGCAGTATTTT. This gives the protein CASSSTRLGADTQYF.